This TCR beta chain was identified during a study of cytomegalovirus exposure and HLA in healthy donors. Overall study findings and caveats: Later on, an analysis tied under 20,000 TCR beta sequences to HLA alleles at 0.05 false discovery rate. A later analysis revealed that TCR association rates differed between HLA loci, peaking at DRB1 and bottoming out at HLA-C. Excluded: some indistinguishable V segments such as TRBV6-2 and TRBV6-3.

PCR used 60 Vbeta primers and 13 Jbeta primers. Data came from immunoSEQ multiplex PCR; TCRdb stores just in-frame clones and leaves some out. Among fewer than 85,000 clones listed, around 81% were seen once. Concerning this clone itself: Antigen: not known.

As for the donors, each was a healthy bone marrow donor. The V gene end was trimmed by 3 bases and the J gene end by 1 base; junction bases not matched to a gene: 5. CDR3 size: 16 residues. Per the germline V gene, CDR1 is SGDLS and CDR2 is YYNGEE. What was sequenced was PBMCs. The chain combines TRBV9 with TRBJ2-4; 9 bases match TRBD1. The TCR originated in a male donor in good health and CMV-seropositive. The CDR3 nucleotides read TGTGCCAGCAGCGGAGGGACAGGGAGCGCCAAAAACATTCAGTACTTC. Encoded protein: CASSGGTGSAKNIQYF.